The 24 T cell receptor beta chains below were found in one sample sequenced in a study of CXCR3-negative and CXCR3-positive naive CD8 T cells. Study-wide findings and caveats: When CXCR3-positive naive cells were set against CXCR3-negative naive cells, the former had more hydrophobic TRB CDR3s.

UMI-labeled 5' RACE TRB cDNA libraries were prepared from the cells. TCRdb reprocessed the 5' RACE reads, with one entry per CDR3 protein and no DNA. Across 130,000 to 150,000 distinct CDR3 sequences, the top ten clones capture under 0.35% of the sample. The antigens for these receptors are not known. Sequencing was done on a sample of naive CXCR3+ CD8+ T cells from blood. Subset of the sample: CD45RO-CCR7+CD27+CD95- naive CD8+ T cells expressing CXCR3 (TNR3+). Receptors were obtained from a human donor in good health. Some clones in this sample may be carry-over from other donors' samples.

The genes are TRBV5-1 and TRBJ1-1. CDR3 length equals 15 residues. Germline lookup yields CDR1 SGHRS and CDR2 YFSETQ. The CDR3 loop is CASSLGWSGNTEAFF.

The rearrangement uses TRBV5-5 and TRBJ1-1. The CDR3 consists of 15 residues. From germline, CDR1 is SGHKS and CDR2 YYEKEE (reference sequence). Here the CDR3 reads CASSLIGMGNTEAFF.

This rearrangement joins TRBV4-2 to TRBJ1-2; the TRBD1 assignment by TCRdb is unverifiable without DNA. Germline lookup yields CDR1 LGHNA and CDR2 YNFKEQ. The CDR3 totals 15 residues. This chain's CDR3 is CASSLAPEGGYGYTF.

The J gene is TRBJ1-2, the V gene TRBV14. The CDR3 consists of 13 residues. CDR1 and CDR2 from the germline V gene are SGHDN and FVKESK. CDR3 region: CASSQALDYGYTF.

The genes are TRBV7-9 and TRBJ2-3; the D call from TCRdb, TRBD2, cannot be confirmed without DNA. Looked up from germline, CDR1 is SEHNR and CDR2 is FQNEAQ (reference sequence). The CDR3 totals 17 residues. The CDR3 spells CASSSGGGGLSTDTQYF.

The V gene is TRBV5-1, the J gene TRBJ1-2; TCRdb's D call, TRBD1, is unchecked because there is no DNA. This CDR3 has 13 residues. Germline assignment: CDR1 SGHRS and CDR2 YFSETQ. Here the CDR3 reads CASRRDGAYGYTF.

V usage is TRBV4-3 and J usage is TRBJ2-7; absent DNA, TCRdb's TRBD2 call cannot be checked. The CDR3 has 16 residues. The germline V gene has CDR1 LGHNA and CDR2 YSLEER. CDR3 sequence: CASSQVTSGGSYEQYF.

This chain uses TRBV13 with TRBJ2-7. This CDR3 is 11 amino acids long. Germline V lookup: CDR1 PRHDT, CDR2 FYEKMQ (reference sequence). The CDR3 spells CASSSGDEQYF.

This rearrangement joins TRBV15 to TRBJ2-1; the D gene TCRdb calls, TRBD2, cannot be checked with no DNA. CDR1 is LNHNV, CDR2 YYDKDF, per germline (reference sequence). CDR3 length equals 15 residues. CDR3 sequence: CATSRDQGGNNEQFF. Using reference TRBV15 and TRBJ2-1 for the parts outside the CDR3, the full variable domain is DAMVIQNPRYQVTQFGKPVTLSCSQTLNHNVMYWYQQKSSQAPKLLFHYYDKDFNNEADTPDNFQSRRPNTSFCFLDIRSPGLGDTAMYLCATSRDQGGNNEQFFGPGTRLTVL.

The V and J genes are TRBV19 and TRBJ2-1; absent DNA, TCRdb's TRBD1 call cannot be checked. Per germline, CDR1 LNHDA and CDR2 SQIVND (reference sequence). This CDR3 region has 15 residues. CDR3 loop: CASSTTGDFYNEQFF.

The V and J genes are TRBV29-1 and TRBJ1-1. The germline V gene encodes CDR1 SQVTM and CDR2 ANQGSEA. CDR3 length equals 12 residues. The CDR3 loop reads CSVEDLVVEAFF.

The chain carries TRBV7-9 and TRBJ2-3. The CDR3 is 14 residues long. Germline V gives CDR1 SEHNR, CDR2 FQNEAQ (reference sequence). CDR3 protein: CASSILLSTDTQYF.

The chain is built from TRBV4-1 and TRBJ2-7; TCRdb selects TRBD2, and the lack of DNA leaves this call unchecked. The CDR3 totals 16 residues. CDR1 is MGHRA, CDR2 YSYEKL, per germline. CDR3 in amino acids: CASSQRVGRGEYEQYF.

The chain has TRBV14 and TRBJ2-3; lacking DNA, the TRBD2 call made by TCRdb goes unchecked. Germline V CDR1 and CDR2: SGHDN, FVKESK. The CDR3 has 18 residues. The CDR3 is CASSQETLAGVPQDTQYF.

This sequence joins TRBV11-2 and TRBJ2-1. The CDR3 has 12 residues. Per germline, CDR1 SGHAT and CDR2 FQNNGV. This chain's CDR3 is CASSLGWDEQFF.

The V and J genes are TRBV7-9 and TRBJ2-5; lacking DNA, the TRBD1 call made by TCRdb goes unchecked. The germline V gene encodes CDR1 SEHNR and CDR2 FQNEAQ (reference sequence). CDR3 length: 18 amino acids. CDR3 amino acids: CASSLNILGTGTMETQYF.

CDR3: CASIPRQDRANTEAFF. V gene TRBV7-9 combines with J gene TRBJ1-1; no DNA is available, so the TRBD1 call from TCRdb remains unchecked. Germline lookup yields CDR1 SEHNR and CDR2 FQNEAQ (reference sequence). The CDR3 totals 16 residues.

The rearrangement joins TRBV29-1 to TRBJ2-1; the D gene TCRdb calls, TRBD2, cannot be checked with no DNA. This CDR3 comprises 12 residues. Germline CDR1 is SQVTM and CDR2 is ANQGSEA. The CDR3 loop is CSVELAYNEQFF.

V is TRBV10-3 and J is TRBJ2-2; the TRBD2 assignment by TCRdb is unverifiable without DNA. Germline V gives CDR1 ENHRY, CDR2 SYGVKD. The CDR3 contains 15 residues. The CDR3 is CAISESHLLTGELFF.

The chain recombines TRBV29-1 with TRBJ2-1; lacking DNA, the TRBD2 call made by TCRdb goes unchecked. The CDR3 is 15 amino acids. Germline V gene lookup returns CDR1 SQVTM and CDR2 ANQGSEA. The CDR3 spells CSVATGTSGYNEQFF.

V usage is TRBV6-2 or TRBV6-3 and J usage is TRBJ2-7; without DNA, the TCRdb call of TRBD2 cannot be checked. The CDR3 has 14 amino acids. Germline CDR1 and CDR2: MNHEY and SVGEGT. The CDR3 loop reads CASSFGLETYEQYF.

CDR3 in amino acids: CASAGTRDEQFF. This chain links TRBV25-1 with TRBJ2-1; TCRdb gives TRBD2 as the D gene, but with no DNA this cannot be confirmed. This CDR3 region has 12 residues. From germline, CDR1 is MGHDK and CDR2 SYGVNS.

The CDR3 loop reads CASTLTEGQLTEAFF. This rearrangement joins TRBV4-1 to TRBJ1-1; TCRdb proposes TRBD1, but this gene call is untestable without DNA. The CDR3 has 15 amino acids. CDR1 and CDR2 (germline): MGHRA, YSYEKL.

V usage is TRBV7-2 and J usage is TRBJ2-7. This CDR3 comprises 14 residues. Germline V lookup: CDR1 SGHTA, CDR2 FQGNSA. The CDR3 sequence: CASSLGPTNYEQYF.